This T cell receptor beta chain is drawn from a study of molecular identifiers for immune sequencing clone quantification. The overall study: In replicates, RNA from about 21,000 or 97,000 naive CD8 cells was split five ways, four sequenced.

For this clonotype: The antigen remains undetermined.

V was clipped by 5 bases and J by 4 bases; unmatched bases: 9. This CDR3 is 16 amino acids long. Germline-derived CDR1 and CDR2 are SEHNR and FQNEAQ (reference sequence). General study points: Clonotypes topping 20 RNA copies carried over 97% of effector molecules but under 1% of naive ones.

Naive CD8 T cell sorting was performed on the CD8+CD4-CCR7+CD45RA+ phenotype. Previously described methods and listed TCR primers were used for bulk TCR libraries. MiXCR was run by TCRdb on the PCR reads, yielding one entry per CDR3 protein. The table has over 550,000 distinct CDR3 sequences, over 25% seen once; the top ten hold about 0.84%. The TCR was taken from a human donor in good health. Some libraries in this study had Jurkat cell RNA spiked in. The J gene is TRBJ2-5, the V gene TRBV7-9; 11 bases fit TRBD1. The specimen was naive CD8+ T cells from blood, with Jurkat cell RNA spiked in. Subset: FACS-sorted CD8+CD4-CCR7+CD45RA+ naive T cells. The CDR3 bases are TGTGCCAGCAGCACCGGGACAGGGGGAAGTTTAGAGACCCAGTACTTC. As protein: CASSTGTGGSLETQYF.